This T cell receptor beta chain was sequenced for a study of shared clonotypes between healthy human individuals. The run depth of the assay was deep. Libraries were prepared by immunoSEQ multiplex PCR; TCRdb keeps only in-frame clonotypes and omits some of them. Seen here are roughly 1.4 million clones, approximately 98.5% observed once, and the top ten hold approximately 0.4%. This CDR3 is 13 amino acids long. V lost 2 bases, J lost 8 bases, and 13 bases lay in between. Germline loops: CDR1 SGHNT, CDR2 YYREEE (reference sequence). Naive CD4+ cells were CD45RA-selected; the remaining cells were memory.

Sequencing was performed on naive CD4+ T cells sorted from blood. The subset denotes: CD45RA+ positively selected. The V gene is TRBV5-4, the J gene TRBJ1-2; a weak D match, TRBD1 (6 bases). The origin of this receptor is a man aged 25 to 40 in good health. In DNA form, the CDR3 reads TGTGCCAGCAGCTTCACAGGGCCGGCGGGCTACACCTTC. It is translated as CASSFTGPAGYTF.